The sequence of this T cell receptor (beta chain) was determined in a study of blood T cells in healthy people across ages. A sample-barcoded 5' primer and a J-beta primer mix were used in a second PCR of about 7 to 12 cycles. Via MiXCR, TCRdb re-called the 5' RACE reads, giving one row per CDR3 protein. The sample yields about 640,000 distinct CDR3 sequences, 45% to 65% seen once. Individuals who donated were healthy Caucasians from Russia aged 6 to 90. The CDR3 runs to 12 residues. From germline, CDR1 is WNHNN and CDR2 SYGVQD (reference sequence). Trimming removed 4 bases at V and 6 bases at J, with 8 bases between.

The sequenced sample consisted of blood. This receptor was taken from a man aged 55 to 70 in good health. This chain joins TRBV10-1 and TRBJ2-3; tentatively, D is TRBD1 or TRBD2 (5 bases each). The CDR3 nucleotides are TGCGCCAGCAGTGGGGACCCGGATACGCAGTATTTT. Protein: CASSGDPDTQYF.